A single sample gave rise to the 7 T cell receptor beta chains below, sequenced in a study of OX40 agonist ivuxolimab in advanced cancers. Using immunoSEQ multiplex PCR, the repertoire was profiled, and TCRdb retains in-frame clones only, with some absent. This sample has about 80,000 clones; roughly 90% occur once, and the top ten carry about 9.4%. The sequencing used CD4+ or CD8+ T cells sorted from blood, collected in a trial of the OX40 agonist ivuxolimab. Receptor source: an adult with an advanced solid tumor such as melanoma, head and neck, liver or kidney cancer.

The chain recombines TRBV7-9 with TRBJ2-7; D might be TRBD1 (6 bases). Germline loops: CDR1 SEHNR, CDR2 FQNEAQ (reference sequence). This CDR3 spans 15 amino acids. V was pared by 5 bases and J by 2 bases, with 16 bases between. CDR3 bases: TGTGCCAGCAGCACTCGGAGGACAGATCCCTACGAGCAGTACTTC. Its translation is CASSTRRTDPYEQYF.

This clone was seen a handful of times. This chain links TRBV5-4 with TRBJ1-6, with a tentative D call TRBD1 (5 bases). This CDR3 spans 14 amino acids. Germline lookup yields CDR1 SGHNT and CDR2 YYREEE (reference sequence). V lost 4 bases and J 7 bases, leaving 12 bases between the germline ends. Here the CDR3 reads CASSGEGWNSPLHF. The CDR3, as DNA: TGTGCCAGCAGCGGAGAGGGGTGGAATTCACCCCTCCACTTT.

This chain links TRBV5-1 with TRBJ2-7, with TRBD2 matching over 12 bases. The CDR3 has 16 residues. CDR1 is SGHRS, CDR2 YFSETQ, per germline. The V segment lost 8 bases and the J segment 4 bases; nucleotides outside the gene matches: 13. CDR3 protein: CASPSPTSGGLYEQYF. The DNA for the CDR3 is TGCGCCAGTCCCTCCCCTACTAGCGGGGGGCTATACGAGCAGTACTTC.

For the CDR3, the DNA is TGTGCCAGCAGCTCTCCATCCTACGAGCAGTACTTC. Its translation is CASSSPSYEQYF. The V call is TRBV11-2, the J call TRBJ2-7; D call uncertain. Trimming left V 4 bases short and J 1 base short, with 5 bases between. The length of the CDR3 is 12 residues. Germline CDR1 and CDR2: SGHAT and FQNNGV.

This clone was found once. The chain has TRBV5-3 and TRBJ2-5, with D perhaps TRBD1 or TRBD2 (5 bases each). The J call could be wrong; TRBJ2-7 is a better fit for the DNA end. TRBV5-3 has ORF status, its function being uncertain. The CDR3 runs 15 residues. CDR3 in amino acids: CARSLAREKVHEQYF. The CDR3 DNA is TGTGCCAGAAGCTTGGCCAGGGAGAAGGTCCACGAGCAGTACTTC.

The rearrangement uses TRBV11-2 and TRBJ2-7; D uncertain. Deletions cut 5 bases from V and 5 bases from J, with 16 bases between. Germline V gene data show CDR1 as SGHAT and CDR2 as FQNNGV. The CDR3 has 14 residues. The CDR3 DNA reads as TGTGCCAGCAGCCGTAGTTGGGGTTTAGACGAGCAGTACTTC. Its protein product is CASSRSWGLDEQYF.

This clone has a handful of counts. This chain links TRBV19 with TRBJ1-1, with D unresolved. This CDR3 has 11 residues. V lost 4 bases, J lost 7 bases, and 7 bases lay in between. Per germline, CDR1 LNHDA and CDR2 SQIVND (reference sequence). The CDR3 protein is CASSKGGEAFF. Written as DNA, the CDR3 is TGTGCCAGTAGTAAAGGCGGTGAAGCTTTCTTT.